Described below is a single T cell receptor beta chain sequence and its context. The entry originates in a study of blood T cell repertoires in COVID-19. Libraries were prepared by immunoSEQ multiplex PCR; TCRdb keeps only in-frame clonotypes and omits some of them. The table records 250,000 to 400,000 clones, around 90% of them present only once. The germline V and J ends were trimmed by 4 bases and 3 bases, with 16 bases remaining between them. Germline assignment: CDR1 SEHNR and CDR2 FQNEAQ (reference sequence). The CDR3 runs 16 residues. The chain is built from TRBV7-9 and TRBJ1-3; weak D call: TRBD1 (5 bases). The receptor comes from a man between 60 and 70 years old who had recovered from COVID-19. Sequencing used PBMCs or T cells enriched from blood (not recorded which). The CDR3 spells CASSSRGEPYGNTIYF. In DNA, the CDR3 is TGTGCCAGCAGCTCCCGGGGGGAGCCATATGGAAACACCATATATTTT.